The text below deals with one T cell receptor (beta chain). As yet, its antigen is unknown. The data were taken from a study of cytomegalovirus exposure and HLA in healthy donors. This CDR3 is built from 16 residues. Germline lookup yields CDR1 GTSNPN and CDR2 SVGIG (reference sequence). Trimming took 0 bases from V and 6 from J; bases not matched to a gene: 11. Broader study findings: Highly shared sequence variants in one cluster were likely a sequencing artifact. For most TCR beta V segments, an earlier analysis put the productive rate at about 90% or about 30% of the time. Researchers reportedly found TCR beta sequences accurately predicted most subjects' HLA-A and HLA-B alleles.

It was with 60 Vbeta and 13 Jbeta primers that the PCR ran. Generated by immunoSEQ multiplex PCR, the TCRdb table keeps only in-frame clones and is missing some. The table lists approximately 97,000 clones, approximately 81% of them singletons. The sequenced sample consisted of PBMCs. The receptor was derived from a woman aged 70 to 79 in good health and CMV-seropositive. The V gene is TRBV30, the J gene TRBJ1-1, with 9 positions matching TRBD1. The CDR3 spells CAWSVQPQGARAEAFF. Here the CDR3 DNA reads TGTGCCTGGAGTGTTCAGCCACAGGGGGCAAGGGCTGAAGCTTTCTTT. Together with reference TRBV30 and TRBJ1-1, the CDR3 gives the full variable domain: SQTIHQWPATLVQPVGSPLSLECTVEGTSNPNLYWYRQAAGRGLQLLFYSVGIGQISSEVPQNLSASRPQDRQFILSSKKLLLSDSGFYLCAWSVQPQGARAEAFFGQGTRLTVV.